The sequence of this T cell receptor (beta chain) was determined in a study of cytotoxic CD8 clonotypes in ibrutinib-treated CLL. The protocol was immunoSEQ multiplex PCR, while the TCRdb copy is restricted to in-frame clones and leaves out a portion. The sample lists 200,000 or so clones, roughly 73% occurring once. Germline CDR1 and CDR2: SGDLS and YYNGEE. The CDR3 runs to 15 residues. V was clipped by 4 bases and J by 5 bases; unmatched bases: 10. The chain combines TRBV9 with TRBJ2-5, with TRBD1 matching 8 bases. The sequencing here drew on PBMCs, taken after 12 months of ibrutinib treatment. This receptor was obtained from a human donor with chronic lymphocytic leukemia. CDR3 sequence: CASSPGQGFFETQYF. In DNA, the CDR3 is TGTGCCAGCAGCCCTGGACAGGGTTTTTTTGAGACCCAGTACTTC.